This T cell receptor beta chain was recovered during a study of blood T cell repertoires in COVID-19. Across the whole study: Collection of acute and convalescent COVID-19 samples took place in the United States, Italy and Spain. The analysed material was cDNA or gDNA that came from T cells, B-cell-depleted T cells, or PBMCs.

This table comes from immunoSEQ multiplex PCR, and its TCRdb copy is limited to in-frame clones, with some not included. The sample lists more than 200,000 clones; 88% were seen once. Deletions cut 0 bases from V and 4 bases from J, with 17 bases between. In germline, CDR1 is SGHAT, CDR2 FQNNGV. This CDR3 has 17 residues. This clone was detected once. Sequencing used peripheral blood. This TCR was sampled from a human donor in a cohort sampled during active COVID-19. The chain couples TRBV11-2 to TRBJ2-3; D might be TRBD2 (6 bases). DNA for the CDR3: TGTGCCAGCAGCTTAGAAGTGGGGAGGAAGGGCGCAGATACGCAGTATTTT. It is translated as CASSLEVGRKGADTQYF.